This TCR beta chain was recovered during a study of cytomegalovirus exposure and HLA in healthy donors. The CDR3 is 15 residues long. Germline CDR1 SGHTA, CDR2 FQGTGA. After removal of 2 bases from V and 5 bases from J, the junction contained 2 bases not matched to a gene. This clone was picked up a small number of times. The PCR contained 60 Vbeta and 13 Jbeta primers. Using immunoSEQ multiplex PCR, the repertoire was profiled, and TCRdb retains in-frame clones only, with some absent. The sample carries more than 200,000 clones, roughly 80% recorded once. This chain links TRBV7-3 with TRBJ2-3, with 12 bases lining up with TRBD2. This receptor was identified in a girl aged 5 to 17 in good health and CMV-seronegative. The sequencing sample was made of PBMCs. CDR3 residues: CASSLLAGGQDTQYF. The CDR3 DNA sequence: TGTGCCAGCAGCTTACTAGCGGGGGGGCAAGATACGCAGTATTTT.